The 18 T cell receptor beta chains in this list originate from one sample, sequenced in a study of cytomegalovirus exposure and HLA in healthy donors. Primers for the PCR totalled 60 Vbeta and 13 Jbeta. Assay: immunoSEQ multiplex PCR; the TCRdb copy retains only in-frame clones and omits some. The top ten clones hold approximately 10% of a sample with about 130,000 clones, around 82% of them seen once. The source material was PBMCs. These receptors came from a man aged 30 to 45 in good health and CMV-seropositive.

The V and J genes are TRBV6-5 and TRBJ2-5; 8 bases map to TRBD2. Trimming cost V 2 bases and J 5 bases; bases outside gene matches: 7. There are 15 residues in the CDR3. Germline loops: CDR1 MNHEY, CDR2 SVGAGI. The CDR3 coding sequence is TGTGCCAGCAGTTACCCTACGGGAGGGGGTGAGACCCAGTACTTC. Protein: CASSYPTGGGETQYF.

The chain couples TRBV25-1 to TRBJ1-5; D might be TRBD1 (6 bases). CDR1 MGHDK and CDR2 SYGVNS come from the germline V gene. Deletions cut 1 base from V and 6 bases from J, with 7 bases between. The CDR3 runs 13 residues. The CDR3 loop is CASSESGAQPQHF. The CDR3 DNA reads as TGTGCCAGCAGTGAATCAGGGGCTCAGCCCCAGCATTTT.

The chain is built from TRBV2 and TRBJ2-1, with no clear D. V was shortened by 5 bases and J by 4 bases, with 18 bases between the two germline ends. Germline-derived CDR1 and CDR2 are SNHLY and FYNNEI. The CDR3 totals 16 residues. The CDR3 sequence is CASSPFSPERYNEQFF. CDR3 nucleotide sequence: TGTGCCAGCAGTCCCTTTAGCCCTGAGAGGTACAATGAGCAGTTCTTC.

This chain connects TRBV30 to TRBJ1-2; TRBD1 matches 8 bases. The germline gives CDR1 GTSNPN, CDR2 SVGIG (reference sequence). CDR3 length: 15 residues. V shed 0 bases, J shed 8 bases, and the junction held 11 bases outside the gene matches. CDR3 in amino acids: CAWSVPGQGARGYTF. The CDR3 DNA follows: TGTGCCTGGAGTGTACCGGGGCAGGGGGCGAGGGGCTACACCTTC.

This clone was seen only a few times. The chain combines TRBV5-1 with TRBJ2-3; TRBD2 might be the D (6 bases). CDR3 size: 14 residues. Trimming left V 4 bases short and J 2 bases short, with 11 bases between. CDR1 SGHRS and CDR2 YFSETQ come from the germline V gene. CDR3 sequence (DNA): TGCGCCAGCAGCACGGGACTGATCACAGATACGCAGTATTTT. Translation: CASSTGLITDTQYF.

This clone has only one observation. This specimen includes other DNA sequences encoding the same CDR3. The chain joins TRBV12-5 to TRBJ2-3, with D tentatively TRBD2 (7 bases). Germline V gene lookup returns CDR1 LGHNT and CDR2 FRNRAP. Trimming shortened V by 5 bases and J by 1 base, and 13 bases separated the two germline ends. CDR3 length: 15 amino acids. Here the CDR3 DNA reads TGTGCTAGTGGTCTGGGAGGGGGGGGCACAGATACGCAGTATTTT. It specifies CASGLGGGGTDTQYF.

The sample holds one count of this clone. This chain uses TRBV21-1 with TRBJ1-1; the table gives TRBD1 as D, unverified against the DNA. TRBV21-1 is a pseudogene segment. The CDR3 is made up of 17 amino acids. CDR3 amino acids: CASNPNRGHGFHTEAFF. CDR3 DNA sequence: TGTGCCAGCAACCCGAACAGGGGGCACGGTTTCCACACTGAAGCTTTCTTT.

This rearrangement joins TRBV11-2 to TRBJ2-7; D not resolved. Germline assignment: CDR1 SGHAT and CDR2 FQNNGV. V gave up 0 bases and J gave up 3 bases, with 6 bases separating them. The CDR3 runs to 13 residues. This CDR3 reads CASSLDILYEQYF. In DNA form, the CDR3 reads TGTGCCAGCAGCTTAGATATACTCTACGAGCAGTACTTC.

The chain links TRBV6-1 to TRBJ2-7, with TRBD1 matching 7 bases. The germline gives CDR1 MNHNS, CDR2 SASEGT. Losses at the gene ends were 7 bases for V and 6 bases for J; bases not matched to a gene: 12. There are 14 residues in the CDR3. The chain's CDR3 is CASTVVDRSGEQYF. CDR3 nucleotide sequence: TGTGCCAGCACCGTCGTGGACAGGTCTGGCGAGCAGTACTTC.

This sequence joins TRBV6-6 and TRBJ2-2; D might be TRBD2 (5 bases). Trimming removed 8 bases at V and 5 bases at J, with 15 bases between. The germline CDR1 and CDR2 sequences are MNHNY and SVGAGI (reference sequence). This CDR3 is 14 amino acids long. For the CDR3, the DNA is TGTGCCAGCGTAGGACTCACTCGTACCGGGGAGCTGTTTTTT. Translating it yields CASVGLTRTGELFF.

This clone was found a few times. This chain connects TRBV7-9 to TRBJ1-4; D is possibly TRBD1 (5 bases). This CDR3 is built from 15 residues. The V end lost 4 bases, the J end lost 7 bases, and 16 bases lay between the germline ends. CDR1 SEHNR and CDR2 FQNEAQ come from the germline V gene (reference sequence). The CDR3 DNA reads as TGTGCCAGCAGCTCTTCAGGGTATCGCAGTGAAAAACTGTTTTTT. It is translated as CASSSSGYRSEKLFF.

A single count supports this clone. The CDR3 sequence is CASSATGDAQPQHF. In DNA form, the CDR3 reads TGTGCCAGTAGTGCCACAGGGGACGCTCAGCCCCAGCATTTT. The chain links TRBV19 to TRBJ1-5, with 7 bases lining up with TRBD1. The CDR3 spans 14 residues. CDR1 LNHDA and CDR2 SQIVND come from the germline V gene (reference sequence). J gave up 6 bases and V 5 bases, and 7 bases lay outside the gene matches.

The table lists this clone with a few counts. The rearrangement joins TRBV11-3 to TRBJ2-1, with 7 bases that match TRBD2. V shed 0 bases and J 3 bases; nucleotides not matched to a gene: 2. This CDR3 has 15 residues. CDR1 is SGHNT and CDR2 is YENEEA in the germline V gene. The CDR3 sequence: CASSLEASGYNEQFF. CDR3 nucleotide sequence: TGTGCCAGCAGCTTAGAGGCTAGCGGCTACAATGAGCAGTTCTTC.

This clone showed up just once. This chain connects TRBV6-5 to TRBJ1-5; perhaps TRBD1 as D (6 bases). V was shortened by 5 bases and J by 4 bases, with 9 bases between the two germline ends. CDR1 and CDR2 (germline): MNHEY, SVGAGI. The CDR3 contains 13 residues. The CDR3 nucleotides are TGTGCCAGCAGTAAACAGGGAAATCAGCCCCAGCATTTT. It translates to CASSKQGNQPQHF.

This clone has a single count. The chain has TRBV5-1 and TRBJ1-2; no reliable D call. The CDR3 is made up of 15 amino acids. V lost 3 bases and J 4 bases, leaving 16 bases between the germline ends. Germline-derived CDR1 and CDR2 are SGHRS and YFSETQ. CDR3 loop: CASSWTSSNSYGYTF. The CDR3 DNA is TGCGCCAGCAGCTGGACTTCATCCAACTCCTATGGCTACACCTTC.

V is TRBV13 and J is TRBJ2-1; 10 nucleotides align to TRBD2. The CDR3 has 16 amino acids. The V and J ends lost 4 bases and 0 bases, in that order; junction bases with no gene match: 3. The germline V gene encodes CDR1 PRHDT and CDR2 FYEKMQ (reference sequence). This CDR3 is CASSSGLASSYNEQFF. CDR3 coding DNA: TGTGCCAGCAGCTCGGGACTAGCGAGCTCCTACAATGAGCAGTTCTTC.

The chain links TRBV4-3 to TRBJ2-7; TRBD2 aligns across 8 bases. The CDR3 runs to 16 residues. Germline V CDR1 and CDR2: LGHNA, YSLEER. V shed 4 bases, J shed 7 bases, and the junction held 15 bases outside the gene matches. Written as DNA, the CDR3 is TGCGCCAGCAGCCCTTACGCGGGAGGTGGGGCGGTGGAGCAGTACTTC. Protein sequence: CASSPYAGGGAVEQYF.

For the CDR3, the DNA is TGTGCCAGCAGTGAAGGGATAAGAACCGGACAGGGATCGGACGAGCAGTACTTC. Translation gives CASSEGIRTGQGSDEQYF. The chain employs TRBV2 and TRBJ2-7, with TRBD1 identical over 8 bases. V lost 1 base to trimming and J lost 5 bases; unmatched junction nucleotides: 16. CDR1 is SNHLY and CDR2 is FYNNEI in the germline V gene. CDR3 size: 18 residues.